Given below is one TCR beta chain in context. Its matching antigen is unknown. An end of the junction does not agree with germline; a read error may underlie this. The CDR3 has 14 amino acids. Per germline, CDR1 DFQATT and CDR2 SNEGSKA (reference sequence). The data originate from a study of blood T cells in healthy people across ages. A second PCR, run for roughly 7 to 11 cycles, used a sample-barcoded 5' primer plus a J-beta primer mix. TCRdb processed the 5' RACE reads anew with MiXCR; each CDR3 protein has one entry. The sample contains hundreds of thousands of distinct CDR3 sequences, under 30% of which appear only once. General study findings and limits: Getting older went along with TCR beta diversity per million T cells dropping roughly linearly.

The rearrangement uses TRBV20-1 and TRBJ2-5; weak D call: TRBD2 (6 bases). The sequencing input was blood. This clonotype was sampled from a woman of 80 years or more in good health. CDR3: CSTRDGGDNNEQYF. The CDR3 bases are TGCAGTACTAGAGACGGGGGAGATAACAATGAGCAGTACTTC.